A selection of T cell receptor beta chains follows, all from one sample in a study of blood T cells in healthy people across ages. TCRdb fed the 5' RACE reads into MiXCR, producing one record per CDR3 protein. The table records fewer than 750,000 distinct CDR3 sequences, 47% of them present only once. The sample comprised blood. These receptors all come from a man at least 80 years old in good health. Both conserved end residues are part of each CDR3. Fields, in order: D gene, V gene, clone size, J gene, CDR3 DNA, CDR3 protein. A D gene is named only where the DNA matches it firmly. Rows may omit the clone size; those that give it use once, few, many or a size class.

-	TRBV6-5	many	TRBJ1-2	TGTGCCAGCTTTGCCGGGAAGGCCTATGGCTACACCTTC	CASFAGKAYGYTF
TRBD1	TRBV20-1	-	TRBJ1-6	TGCAATGCTAGAGCCTCGGGACAGGGAGCGGATAATTCACCCCTCCACTTT	CNARASGQGADNSPLHF
-	TRBV6-2/TRBV6-3	few	TRBJ2-1	TGTGCCAGCACAAGTTATCTAGTAATTAATGGGAATGAGCAGTTCTTC	CASTSYLVINGNEQFF
-	TRBV9	-	TRBJ1-2	TGTGCCAGCAGCGTAGTCCCAGGGTTTGTTTATGGCTACACCTTC	CASSVVPGFVYGYTF
TRBD1	TRBV10-2	-	TRBJ2-3	TGCGCCAGCCGGACAGGGGGCGATCGGACAGATACGCAGTATTTT	CASRTGGDRTDTQYF
-	TRBV5-4	-	TRBJ1-6	TGTGCCAGCAGCTTACAGGGAACCGGATCACCCCTCCACTTT	CASSLQGTGSPLHF
TRBD2	TRBV20-1	-	TRBJ2-5	TGCAGTGCACCACTAGCGGGAGGAGAGACCCAGTACTTC	CSAPLAGGETQYF
-	TRBV5-1	-	TRBJ2-5	TGCGCCAGCAGCTTGTTTGGGCGTGGAGAGACCCAGTACTTC	CASSLFGRGETQYF
-	TRBV27	-	TRBJ1-1	TGTGCCAGCAGTTTATGGGGAAAGGGGACTGAAGCTTTCTTT	CASSLWGKGTEAFF
TRBD2	TRBV9	-	TRBJ2-1	TGTGCCAGCAGCGTAGTTACTAGCGGGGGATCCAACGGTGAGCAGTTCTTC	CASSVVTSGGSNGEQFF
-	TRBV4-1	-	TRBJ2-5	TGCGCCAGCAGCCAAGATCGATCCAGGGGCGGCCAAGAGACCCAGTACTTC	CASSQDRSRGGQETQYF
TRBD1	TRBV9	once	TRBJ1-4	TGTGCCAGCAGCGCCCGACAGGGGGAACGTGAAAAACTGTTTTTT	CASSARQGEREKLFF
-	TRBV27	-	TRBJ2-3	TGTGCCAGCGATACCGCGGCAGGGCCCATAGATACGCAGTATTTT	CASDTAAGPIDTQYF
TRBD2	TRBV5-1	-	TRBJ2-1	TGCGCCAGCAGCCTTAGTAGCGGGAGACCCCCCTACAATGAGCAGTTCTTC	CASSLSSGRPPYNEQFF
-	TRBV15	-	TRBJ1-1	TGTGCCACCAGCAGAGATCCTGACGGGGGAGCTTTCTTT	CATSRDPDGGAFF
-	TRBV12-3/TRBV12-4	few	TRBJ2-5	TGTGCCAGCAGTTCATCGACTTCGCCGGGGACCCAGTACTTC	CASSSSTSPGTQYF
-	TRBV7-2	few	TRBJ1-2	TGTGCCAGCAGCTCGTGGGAGGGGGCTAACTATGGCTACACCTTC	CASSSWEGANYGYTF
TRBD1	TRBV24-1	-	TRBJ2-1	TGTGCCGCATCAGGGGACAGGCCAGAGCAGTTCTTC	CAASGDRPEQFF
-	TRBV9	-	TRBJ2-3	TGTGCCAGCAGCGTAGAACCGGGGGCGATGGGGGTCACAGATACGCAGTATTTT	CASSVEPGAMGVTDTQYF
-	TRBV11-2	-	TRBJ2-7	TGTGCCAGCAGACAGACAGGTTTCGCGAGACACGAGCAGTACTTC	CASRQTGFARHEQYF
TRBD1	TRBV25-1	-	TRBJ2-1	TGTGCCAGCAGTGAATCGGGGACAGGGGTGTCATATGAGCAGTTCTTC	CASSESGTGVSYEQFF
TRBD1	TRBV3-1	-	TRBJ2-1	TGTGCCAGCAGCCAAATCCCAGGGGGCACTGAGCAGTTCTTC	CASSQIPGGTEQFF
-	TRBV27	once	TRBJ1-2	TGTGCCAGCAGGGGTTGGGGGGGCGCCTATGGCTACACCTTC	CASRGWGGAYGYTF
-	TRBV20-1	-	TRBJ2-7	TGCAGTACTAGTACCCAGCGGAACTACAATGAGCAGTACTTC	CSTSTQRNYNEQYF
-	TRBV28	few	TRBJ2-3	TGTGCCAGCAGTTTATTCCCGGGAAGCACAGATACGCAGTATTTT	CASSLFPGSTDTQYF
-	TRBV5-6	once	TRBJ2-6	TGTGCCAGCAGCCCCATAGCTGGGGCCAACGTCCTGACTTTC	CASSPIAGANVLTF
TRBD2	TRBV28	-	TRBJ2-1	TGTGCCAGCGGGGACCCCGGGACTAGAAATCGGTTCTTC	CASGDPGTRNRFF
-	TRBV3-1	-	TRBJ1-1	TGTGCCAGCAGCCAACTTCAGGGAGAAGCTTTCTTT	CASSQLQGEAFF
TRBD2	TRBV5-1	-	TRBJ2-1	TGCGCCAGCACCTCTTGGGCCGGGACTACCAATAATGAGCAGTTCTTC	CASTSWAGTTNNEQFF
-	TRBV24-1	few	TRBJ2-1	TGTGCCACCAGTGGACCCGGGACCAATGAGCAGTTCTTC	CATSGPGTNEQFF
TRBD1	TRBV6-5	many	TRBJ2-1	TGTGCCAGCAGTTACTACGGACAGGGTGCCTACAATGAGCAGTTCTTC	CASSYYGQGAYNEQFF
TRBD2	TRBV12-3/TRBV12-4	-	TRBJ2-7	TGTGCCAGCAGACCCGGGGGGACCTACGAGCAGTACTTC	CASRPGGTYEQYF
-	TRBV20-1	-	TRBJ1-6	TGCAGTGCTAGTCCTGGGGTTAATTCACCCCTCCACTTT	CSASPGVNSPLHF
-	TRBV5-6	-	TRBJ2-7	TGTGCCAGCAGCCGGAAGCGGCCATCGTTGACCCCTGGGGCCTACGAGCAGTACTTC	CASSRKRPSLTPGAYEQYF
TRBD1	TRBV18	-	TRBJ1-2	TGTGCCAGCCAACAGGGGAGCTATGGCTACACCTTC	CASQQGSYGYTF
-	TRBV10-3	few	TRBJ1-5	TGTGCCATCAGTGCCGGGGTACATCAGCCCCAGCATTTT	CAISAGVHQPQHF
-	TRBV6-5	many	TRBJ2-7	TGTGCCAGCAGTTACTCAATCCCGGCCTACGAGCAGTACTTC	CASSYSIPAYEQYF
TRBD2	TRBV29-1	-	TRBJ2-5	TGCAGCGTTGAAGTCCACAGGGAAAGTAGCGGGACATCGCAGTACTTC	CSVEVHRESSGTSQYF
-	TRBV20-1	few	TRBJ2-1	TGCAGTGCTAGTAGGGGTCCGGGACCCCTCAATGAGCAGTTCTTC	CSASRGPGPLNEQFF
-	TRBV5-1	-	TRBJ2-5	TGCGCCAGCAGCTGGGGAGGGACAGGTACTATCCCAGAGACCCAGTACTTC	CASSWGGTGTIPETQYF
-	TRBV6-2/TRBV6-3	-	TRBJ2-7	TGTGTCAGCAGTTACTCGCGGCCCGTCCCAAGCTCCTACGAGCAGTACTTC	CVSSYSRPVPSSYEQYF
-	TRBV6-6	few	TRBJ1-3	TGTGCCAGCAGTGGGTCTGGAAACACCATATATTTT	CASSGSGNTIYF
-	TRBV28	-	TRBJ2-2	TGTGCCAGCAAACAGGGAATCGGCGGGGAGCTGTTTTTT	CASKQGIGGELFF
TRBD1	TRBV11-2	-	TRBJ2-1	TGTGCCAGCAGCCCGGGACAGATATTCCGGACCCAGTTCTTC	CASSPGQIFRTQFF
-	TRBV27	-	TRBJ2-3	TGTGCCAGCAGCAACAGGGATCCCAGCACAGATACGCAGTATTTT	CASSNRDPSTDTQYF
-	TRBV5-1	-	TRBJ2-7	TGCGCCAGCAGCTCTCGACACGGCTACGAGCAGTACTTC	CASSSRHGYEQYF
-	TRBV5-6	-	TRBJ2-4	TGTGCCAGCAGCGTCACAGGGTCGGTAGCCAAAAACATTCAGTACTTC	CASSVTGSVAKNIQYF
-	TRBV20-1	-	TRBJ2-7	TGCAGTGCTAGAGATGGCCAGCCAAACACCTACGAGCAGTACTTC	CSARDGQPNTYEQYF
TRBD2	TRBV20-1	-	TRBJ2-5	TGCAGTGCTAGCTCTTCGGGTGCAAGCGGGAGGCAGGAGCAGTACTTC	CSASSSGASGRQEQYF
TRBD1	TRBV7-2	few	TRBJ1-2	TGTGCCAGCAGCTTAGGCCTCGGACAGGCCTATGGCTACACCTTC	CASSLGLGQAYGYTF
-	TRBV2	-	TRBJ2-2	TGTGCCAGCAGTGAAGGCTTAACCGGGGAGCTGTTTTTT	CASSEGLTGELFF
-	TRBV7-2	-	TRBJ2-7	TGTGCCAGCAGCTTAGCGGGGGCGGGAGTGCGGTACGAGCAGTACTTC	CASSLAGAGVRYEQYF
-	TRBV15	few	TRBJ2-7	TGTGCCACCAGCAGAGGGGGTTCGGGACTTTCTCACGACGAGCAGTACTTC	CATSRGGSGLSHDEQYF
-	TRBV6-6	many	TRBJ1-2	TGTGCCAGCAGTTCTTCAGGGAACAACTATGGCTACACCTTC	CASSSSGNNYGYTF
TRBD2	TRBV10-3	-	TRBJ2-1	TGTACCATCAGTGTTAAGCGGGGGGACAATGAGCAGTTCTTC	CTISVKRGDNEQFF